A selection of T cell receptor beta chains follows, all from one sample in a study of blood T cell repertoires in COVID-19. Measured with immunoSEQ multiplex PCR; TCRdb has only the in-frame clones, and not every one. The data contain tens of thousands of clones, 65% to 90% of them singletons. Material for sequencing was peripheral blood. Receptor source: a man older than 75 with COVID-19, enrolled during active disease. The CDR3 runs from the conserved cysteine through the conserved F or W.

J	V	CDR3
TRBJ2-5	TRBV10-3	CAISEFSQETQYF
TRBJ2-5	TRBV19	CASSLNGLQETQYF
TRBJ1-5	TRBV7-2	CASNSGTVNQPQHF
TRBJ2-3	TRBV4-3	CASSQDPDSADTQYF
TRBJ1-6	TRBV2	CASSRDRSGSPLHF
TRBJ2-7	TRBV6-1	CASSERLASGGSYEQYF
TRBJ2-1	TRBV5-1	CASSFLGPTSGDNEQFF
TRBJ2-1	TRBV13	CASSFRGPYNEQFF
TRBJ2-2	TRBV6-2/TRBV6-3	CASSYSQGNTGELFF
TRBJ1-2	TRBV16	CASSLRRQDGYTF
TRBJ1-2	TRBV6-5	CASSPGVNWGYTF